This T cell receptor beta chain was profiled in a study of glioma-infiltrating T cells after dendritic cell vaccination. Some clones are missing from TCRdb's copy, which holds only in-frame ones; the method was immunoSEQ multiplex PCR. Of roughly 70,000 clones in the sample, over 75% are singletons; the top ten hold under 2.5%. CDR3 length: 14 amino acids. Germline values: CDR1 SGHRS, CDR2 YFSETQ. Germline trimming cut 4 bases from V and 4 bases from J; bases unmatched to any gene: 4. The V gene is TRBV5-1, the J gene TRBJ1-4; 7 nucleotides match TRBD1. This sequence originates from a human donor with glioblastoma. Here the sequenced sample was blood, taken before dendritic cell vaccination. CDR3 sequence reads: CASSHRGGNEKLFF. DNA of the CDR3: TGCGCCAGCAGCCACAGGGGAGGTAATGAAAAACTGTTTTTT.